What follows are 4 T cell receptor beta chains derived from one specimen sequenced in a study of shared clonotypes between healthy human individuals. The repertoire was sequenced with immunoSEQ multiplex PCR; TCRdb's copy has only in-frame clones and lacks some. The table lists about 1.5 million clones, about 98% of them singletons. The sample taken for sequencing was naive CD4+ T cells sorted from blood. Noted subset: CD45RA+ positively selected. The receptors were sampled from a man aged 30-40 years in good health.

J is TRBJ2-7 and V is TRBV28; tentatively, D is TRBD2 (6 bases). V dropped 3 bases and J dropped 0 bases, with 24 bases sitting between them. This CDR3 comprises 19 residues. Germline CDR1 reads MDHEN; CDR2 reads SYDVKM. The CDR3 loop is CASSFLRREGGVSSYEQYF. The DNA for the CDR3 is TGTGCCAGCAGTTTCTTGAGGAGAGAGGGCGGGGTAAGCTCCTACGAGCAGTACTTC. Complete variable domain (other parts from reference TRBV28 and TRBJ2-7): DVKVTQSSRYLVKRTGEKVFLECVQDMDHENMFWYRQDPGLGLRLIYFSYDVKMKEKGDIPEGYSVSREKKERFSLILESASTNQTSMYLCASSFLRREGGVSSYEQYFGPGTRLTVT.

The CDR3 DNA reads as TGTGCCAGCAGCCCGGGACTCTTCCCCGGTGGGAATGAGCAGTTCTTC. It yields the protein CASSPGLFPGGNEQFF. V is TRBV9 and J is TRBJ2-1; D might be TRBD2 (6 bases). Germline CDR1 SGDLS, CDR2 YYNGEE. Trimming left V 4 bases short and J 7 bases short, with 21 bases between. The CDR3 has 16 amino acids.

The V call is TRBV7-9, the J call TRBJ2-7; D ambiguous. The germline V gene encodes CDR1 SEHNR and CDR2 FQNEAQ (reference sequence). The CDR3 loop spans 15 amino acids. Trimming cost V 5 bases and J 1 base, with 15 bases left between them. For the CDR3, the DNA is TGTGCCAGCAGCCCCACTCTCCCCGTATCCTACGAGCAGTACTTC. It codes for CASSPTLPVSYEQYF. The variable domain in full, completed from reference TRBV7-9 and TRBJ2-7, reads DTGVSQNPRHKITKRGQNVTFRCDPISEHNRLYWYRQTLGQGPEFLTYFQNEAQLEKSRLLSDRFSAERPKGSFSTLEIQRTEQGDSAMYLCASSPTLPVSYEQYFGPGTRLTVT.

In its sample, this clone was seen once. The chain carries TRBV5-1 and TRBJ2-1; 9 bases are a match to TRBD2. The J segment lost 6 bases and the V segment lost 3 bases, leaving 7 bases of the junction unmatched. The CDR3 runs to 15 residues. CDR1 and CDR2 (germline): SGHRS, YFSETQ. The CDR3 protein is CASSSTGTSFNEQFF. For the CDR3, the DNA is TGCGCCAGCAGCTCCACCGGGACTAGCTTCAATGAGCAGTTCTTC.